This T cell receptor (beta chain) was recorded in a study of cytomegalovirus exposure and HLA in healthy donors (dated by TCRdb to about 2017). Study-wide context: In an earlier analysis of fewer than 750 of the donors, under 300 Gb of sequence data and approximately 100 million unique TCR beta sequences from approximately 180 million T cells were reported. The number of donors typed differed by locus, with about 629-630 for A, B, C, DRB1 and DQB1, more than 500 for DQA1, 606 for DPA1, and 472 for DPB1. A separate validation cohort of approximately 130 different subjects was used in addition to the roughly 720-subject first cohort. Alongside the repertoire data, information on donor age, sex, ethnicity and CMV serostatus was compiled. The study profiled the T cell repertoires of around 700 subjects by immunosequencing and related them to cytomegalovirus serostatus. To predict cytomegalovirus infection status, the study brought together high-throughput TCR immunosequencing, statistical association of individual TCRs with disease status, and machine learning. Both class I and class II loci were covered by HLA typing, at four-digit resolution. Across around 400 genotyped donors of the cohort, an average of roughly 200,000 unique TCR beta nucleotide sequences per donor were sequenced, and roughly a sixth of those sequences were non-productive. An earlier analysis of some 600 of the donors applied high-throughput TCR beta sequencing to assess whether each TCR beta V gene segment acted as functional or pseudogenic. To study patterns of TCR occurrence, a later analysis re-analyzed previously published TCR beta repertoires from 500 to 850 donors and added high-resolution HLA genotyping. The study aimed to test whether cataloging public T cell receptors could reveal signatures of past pathogen exposure. Rather than using new phenotypic data, the later analysis identified candidate immune exposures from TCR beta sequences and from how often those sequences occurred across donors. Every discovery cohort repertoire had been produced on one sequencing platform. A later genetic analysis used genome-wide SNP genotypes for about 60% of the roughly 670 donors, treating that subset as a discovery cohort. Roughly 320 gigabases of sequencing data and 70 million to 95 million unique TCR sequences made up an early release that covered several hundred HLA-typed donors. Of the approximately 370 genotyped donors, 81% were placed in the genetic ancestry cluster associated with self-reported Caucasian donors. Roughly 5 DR-DQ haplotypes were handled as single units for association and clustering, since linkage in the cohort was strong. Here is what the overall study found, with its caveats: In this cohort, only TCR beta chains were sequenced, and detectable features were limited by the absence of alpha or paired-chain data. Correlated functional status among segregating V segments might reflect linkage disequilibrium, but an unknown experimental factor could not be ruled out. An earlier analysis of approximately 570 of the donors showed that most TCR beta V segments appeared in productive rearrangements either about 87% or about 30% of the time, which broadly matched IMGT annotations. The earlier analysis of almost 600 of the donors excluded roughly 16 rarely observed V segments, including chromosome 9 orphons, because counts were too low. A group of highly shared sequence variants was considered likely to be a technical artifact of the sequencing pipeline. The authors suggested that the approach could potentially be extended to other disease states and immunological phenotypes. According to a later analysis, TCR association rates differed among HLA loci, with DRB1 alleles showing the most associated TCRs and HLA-C alleles showing the fewest. Presence/absence analyses assumed roughly uniform sequencing depth across donors, an assumption that may not hold. The study gave a list of more than 150 TCR beta chains associated with cytomegalovirus. The 87-base-pair reads could not distinguish some IMGT-functional V segments, including TRBV6-2 and TRBV6-3, so those segments were excluded. In a later genetic analysis, a missense DCLRE1C variant was associated with V-gene and J-gene trimming of TCR beta chains, and the association was replicated in an independent cohort. The only immune exposure information available for the cohort was CMV serostatus. A further reported finding was that TCR beta sequences accurately predicted the HLA-A and HLA-B alleles for most subjects in the first cohort. According to a later analysis, most CMV-associated TCR beta chains appeared to be HLA-restricted, and the HLA associations seemed to be driven largely by CMV exposure. In a later analysis, 16,951 TCR beta sequences were associated with specific HLA alleles at a false discovery rate of 0.05. In both the original and validation cohorts, the classifier was reported to diagnose cytomegalovirus status with high specificity and sensitivity. Most TCR sequences were seen in very few donors, while some public TCRs were found in many individuals. A few of the identified cytomegalovirus-associated TCR beta chains were confirmed in vitro to be specific for cytomegalovirus antigens. Because HLA typing was missing for some donors at each locus, association tests included only the typed subset. In a later analysis, several top co-occurrence clusters were reported to appear linked to parvovirus B19, influenza, CMV and Epstein-Barr virus. In a later genetic analysis, fewer N-insertions in productive TCRs were reported among donors in an Asian-associated ancestry cluster than the roughly 640-donor mean. When HLA alleles, especially DR and DQ, strongly co-occurred, TCR associations were difficult to assign to individual alleles. Compared with equally common non-associated chains, HLA-associated TCR beta chains in a later analysis were more clonally expanded and had lower generation probabilities.

The CDR3 starts with the cysteine, ends with the phenylalanine, and has 14 residues. The sequence is cut down to CDR3 DNA, 42 bases in frame from base 1. The germline V gene provides CDR1 MDHEN and CDR2 SYDVKM. Receptor amplification or capture employed the immunoSEQ multiplex PCR assay. A mixture of 60 forward primers for TCR Vbeta segments and 13 reverse primers for TCR Jbeta segments was used in the multiplex PCR. Amplification of the CDR3 region of rearranged TCR beta genes was performed with a multiplex PCR assay on genomic DNA. The Illumina HiSeq System was used to sequence the amplified TCR beta libraries as 87-base-pair reads. Concerning the study's data processing: A later analysis counted tens of millions of unique TCR beta chains across the 500 to 850 repertoires, and some 11 million of these chains were shared by at least two donors. Raw reads were error-corrected and collapsed into unique sequences by a nearest-neighbor algorithm in which closely related sequences were merged to remove PCR and sequencing errors. V, D and J gene segments were assigned by aligning CDR3 sequences to IMGT reference sequences. For a sequence to be retained, a match of at least six nucleotides was required to both a V gene segment and a J gene segment. Rearrangements were called productive when the CDR3 lacked stop codons and stayed in frame with V and J; all others were non-productive. CDR3 was defined by IMGT convention, running from the second conserved V-encoded cysteine to the conserved J-encoded phenylalanine. In an earlier analysis of roughly 610 of the donors, sequences lacking an unambiguous match to a single V gene segment were excluded. An earlier analysis of 587 of the donors called V segments functional above 56.7% productive rearrangements and segregating when the between-donor standard deviation exceeded 5%. A statistical classification framework was built for diagnosing cytomegalovirus status from the catalog of TCR beta chain sequences. In a later analysis, TCR nucleotide sequences were compared against IMGT/GENE-DB human TR gene sequences so that V and J genes could be assigned. A later analysis assigned CDR3 sequences and most-parsimonious VDJ recombination scenarios with the TCRdist pipeline. In a later analysis, each TCR beta chain was defined by its CDR3 amino acid sequence together with its V-gene family, and reads without a unique V-gene family were excluded. To address suspected cross-contamination and a sequencing artifact, a later analysis removed 550 to 750 highly shared, low-generation-probability nucleotide sequences. In a later analysis, a clonal expansion index was calculated for each public chain from normalized within-repertoire ranks of inferred template counts. In a later analysis, generation probabilities were computed using a VDJ recombination model fitted to out-of-frame rearrangements, and the results were checked against IGoR. Hypergeometric tests were used in a later analysis to score TCR-TCR, TCR-HLA and TCR-CMV co-occurrence, with a repertoire-size bias correction applied to the TCR pairs. False discovery rates were estimated in a later analysis by permuting HLA or CMV assignments 20 times. In a later analysis, co-occurring TCRs were grouped using DBSCAN, with TCRdist sequence similarity added in when clustering inside HLA-allele-positive subsets. Repertoires with fewer than 30,000 or more than 120,000 public chains were left out of co-occurrence clustering, as were five repertoires with anomalous nucleotide sharing. In TCRdb, the immuneACCESS table is reduced to in-frame sequences with V and J assigned. These tables do not hold every clone; where another copy was compared, an unresolved V gene accounts for under half, and the others remain unexplained. The V and J calls and clone size are taken from that table; D and trimming were inferred from the DNA. In all, the sample holds over 150,000 clones, and roughly 74% of those were seen once. About 3% of the sample lies in the top ten.

The cohort was made up of approximately 670 healthy bone marrow donors. At the time of sampling, every cohort member was nominally healthy, though immune exposures that went unrecorded were likely present. The donor was CMV seronegative and belonged to the group of approximately 320 seronegative cohort members. Every donor gave a peripheral blood sample, and the peripheral blood mononuclear cells from that sample were used for TCR beta sequencing. The Qiagen DNeasy Blood Extraction Kit was used to extract genomic DNA from the blood cell samples. Comment on this clone: Its antigen has not been determined. Base qualities are not recorded, but no much larger clone differs from it by a single base.

The specimen was PBMCs. This chain joins TRBV28 to TRBJ2-5; no confident D gene assignment can be made. The J call is in doubt because the DNA end fits TRBJ2-7 better. The source of this sequence is a man aged 18-30 years in good health and CMV-seronegative. This receptor has the CDR3 CASSTVSLLYEQYF. The DNA is TGTGCCAGCAGCACCGTAAGTTTGCTCTACGAGCAGTACTTC.